This TCR beta chain was sequenced during a study of blood T cell repertoires in COVID-19. Across the study: Nucleic acid was either cDNA or gDNA, and it came from T cells, B-cell-depleted T cells, or PBMCs.

Germline V lookup: CDR1 LNHDA, CDR2 SQIVND (reference sequence). With V trimmed by 3 bases and J by 3 bases, 2 bases remained unmatched. This CDR3 spans 14 amino acids. Measured with immunoSEQ multiplex PCR; TCRdb has only the in-frame clones, and not every one. The repertoire holds tens of thousands of clones, with around 88% as singletons. This clone was seen just once. The same CDR3 arises from other DNA sequences in this sample as well. This TCR was recovered from a man aged 50-60 years with active COVID-19. This sequence joins TRBV19 and TRBJ2-1, with 7 bases matching TRBD2. Input material: peripheral blood. The CDR3 region has the DNA TGTGCCAGTAGTATGGGGGGGGACTACAATGAGCAGTTCTTC. Its translation: CASSMGGDYNEQFF.